This T cell receptor (beta chain) is from a study of blood T cell repertoires in COVID-19. V gave up 0 bases and J gave up 5 bases, with 9 bases separating them. The CDR3 contains 13 residues. Germline assignment: CDR1 SGHNT and CDR2 YYREEE (reference sequence). Per the original data handling: Amplification of reference gene primers was used by the study to estimate nucleated cell counts. Assay used: immunoSEQ multiplex PCR; TCRdb lists only in-frame clones, some missing. That table gives V, J and clone size, and the DNA gave D and trimming. The sample gives some 62,000 clones, just over 85% of which show up once; about 5% is in the top ten.

This sequence was found in a human donor in a cohort sampled during active COVID-19. The sample was peripheral blood. This chain joins TRBV5-4 and TRBJ2-7; perhaps TRBD2 as D (5 bases). The CDR3 nucleotides read TGTGCCAGCAGCTTGGCCGGGGTCGACGAGCAGTACTTC. This translates into CASSLAGVDEQYF.